The 20 T cell receptor beta chains below were found in one sample sequenced in a study of blood T cell repertoires in COVID-19. Sequenced by immunoSEQ multiplex PCR; TCRdb stores in-frame clones only, minus some. Of 100,000 to 150,000 clones listed, about 86% are singletons. Material for sequencing was peripheral blood. Receptor source: a woman in her forties or fifties with acute or convalescent COVID-19.

The rearrangement links TRBV27 to TRBJ2-7, with 7 bases lining up with TRBD2. The CDR3 contains 15 residues. Looked up from germline, CDR1 is MNHEY and CDR2 is SMNVEV (reference sequence). V dropped 1 base and J dropped 5; count of bases not matched to a gene: 8. Here the CDR3 reads CASSLLAGKDHEQYF. DNA for the CDR3: TGTGCCAGCAGTTTATTAGCGGGCAAAGATCACGAGCAGTACTTC.

This sequence joins TRBV19 and TRBJ1-1; a weak D match, TRBD1 (6 bases). This CDR3 contains 17 residues. V gave up 5 bases and J gave up 7 bases, with 26 bases separating them. Germline CDR1 LNHDA, CDR2 SQIVND (reference sequence). The CDR3 sequence: CASSSLVAGVTQHEAFF. CDR3 nucleotide sequence: TGTGCCAGTAGTTCCCTGGTGGCAGGGGTCACCCAACATGAAGCTTTCTTT.

The genes are TRBV10-1 and TRBJ2-3, with TRBD2 as a possible D gene (6 bases). V was trimmed by 3 bases and J by 5 bases, leaving 15 bases between them. The V gene's germline CDR1 is WNHNN and CDR2 SYGVQD (reference sequence). The CDR3 is 15 amino acids. The DNA for the CDR3 is TGCGCCAGCAGTGATTTTTTGGGAGGTGGAGATACGCAGTATTTT. It specifies CASSDFLGGGDTQYF.

This clone occurred a few times. The V and J genes are TRBV12-3 or TRBV12-4 and TRBJ1-1; no clear D. Trimming took 3 bases from V and 3 from J, leaving 8 bases between them. The length of the CDR3 is 13 residues. The CDR3 DNA reads as TGTGCCAGCAGTTTCAATGAGGACACTGAAGCTTTCTTT. Translated, it gives CASSFNEDTEAFF.

This chain joins TRBV9 and TRBJ1-2, with 8 bases fitting TRBD1. Germline CDR1 and CDR2: SGDLS and YYNGEE. Losses at the gene ends were 3 bases for V and 4 bases for J; bases not matched to a gene: 5. The CDR3 runs to 14 residues. The CDR3 DNA reads TGTGCCAGCAGCGCCCGGACAGGGAGCTATGGCTACACCTTC. It codes for CASSARTGSYGYTF.

This chain connects TRBV7-8 to TRBJ2-1, with 7 nucleotides matching TRBD2. After removal of 1 base from V and 0 bases from J, the junction contained 3 bases not matched to a gene. The CDR3 is made up of 16 amino acids. Germline lookup yields CDR1 SGHVS and CDR2 FQNEAQ. The chain's CDR3 is CASSLGRGSSYNEQFF. The DNA for the CDR3 is TGTGCCAGCAGCTTAGGGCGGGGGAGCTCCTACAATGAGCAGTTCTTC.

V usage is TRBV7-3 and J usage is TRBJ1-3, with TRBD1 as a possible D gene (6 bases). V was cut by 5 bases and J by 4 bases, with 15 bases left in between. Germline V gives CDR1 SGHTA, CDR2 FQGTGA. The CDR3 is made up of 15 amino acids. DNA for the CDR3: TGTGCCAGCAGCCCGACCGGGGGGCAGGGAAACACCATATATTTT. Its protein product is CASSPTGGQGNTIYF.

This chain uses TRBV3-1 (or the pseudogene TRBV3-2) with TRBJ2-5, with TRBD2 identical over 9 bases. The CDR3 spans 14 residues. In germline, CDR1 is LGHDT, CDR2 YNNKEL (reference sequence). V gave up 4 bases and J gave up 5 bases; unmatched junction bases: 5. DNA of the CDR3: TGTGCCAGCAGCCCCCTCAGCGGGGGGGAGACCCAGTACTTC. Residues: CASSPLSGGETQYF.

The chain couples TRBV9 to TRBJ2-7; 11 positions agree with TRBD2. In germline, CDR1 is SGDLS, CDR2 YYNGEE. This CDR3 is 15 amino acids long. V trimming: 4 bases; J trimming: 2 bases; junction bases outside the gene matches: 5. CDR3 region: CASSLGLAEPYEQYF. The CDR3 DNA is TGTGCCAGCAGCTTGGGACTAGCGGAGCCCTACGAGCAGTACTTC.

The rearrangement joins TRBV30 to TRBJ1-4; 7 bases agree with TRBD1. V lost 5 bases, J lost 8 bases, and 8 bases stayed unmatched. CDR3 length: 13 amino acids. CDR1 is GTSNPN, CDR2 SVGIG, per germline (reference sequence). The CDR3 loop is CAWAGQTREKLFF. CDR3 in DNA: TGTGCCTGGGCGGGACAGACTAGGGAAAAACTGTTTTTT. The entire variable domain, with the rest obtained from reference TRBV30 and TRBJ1-4, is as follows: SQTIHQWPATLVQPVGSPLSLECTVEGTSNPNLYWYRQAAGRGLQLLFYSVGIGQISSEVPQNLSASRPQDRQFILSSKKLLLSDSGFYLCAWAGQTREKLFFGSGTQLSVL.

The chain couples TRBV3-1 (or the pseudogene TRBV3-2) to TRBJ2-1; tentatively, D is TRBD2 (5 bases). The ends were cut back, 1 base at V and 4 bases at J, with 5 bases in the middle. This CDR3 is 13 amino acids long. Germline CDR1 reads LGHDT; CDR2 reads YNNKEL (reference sequence). The chain's CDR3 is CASSQGGYNEQFF. The CDR3 DNA sequence: TGTGCCAGCAGCCAAGGAGGGTACAATGAGCAGTTCTTC.

The CDR3 loop is CASTHGLVGAYEQYF. In DNA, the CDR3 is TGTGCCAGCACCCATGGGCTAGTGGGAGCCTACGAGCAGTACTTC. The chain combines TRBV6-5 with TRBJ2-7; TRBD2 might be the D (5 bases). V was pared by 7 bases and J by 2 bases, with 18 bases between. The CDR3 covers 15 residues. CDR1 is MNHEY, CDR2 SVGAGI, per germline.

This clone was detected only once. A read error may account for a junction end that differs from germline. J is TRBJ1-1 and V is TRBV18; D may be TRBD1 (5 bases). The CDR3 is made up of 17 amino acids. Germline V gives CDR1 KGHSH, CDR2 LQKENI. CDR3 in amino acids: CASSPIGTSVSGTETFF. Written as DNA, the CDR3 is TGTGCCAGCTCACCAATAGGGACTTCAGTTTCGGGCACTGAAACTTTCTTT.

This clone has a handful of counts. V and J are TRBV10-2 and TRBJ1-2; D is possibly TRBD1 (6 bases). The germline V and J ends were trimmed by 3 bases and 7 bases, with 21 bases remaining between them. The CDR3 has 16 residues. The germline V gene encodes CDR1 WSHSY and CDR2 SAAADI. CDR3 in DNA: TGCGCCAGCAGTGACCTTCCCGGACAGAAGGTTTTTGGCTACACCTTC. Amino acids: CASSDLPGQKVFGYTF.

The gene calls are TRBV27 and TRBJ2-1; TRBD2 matches 9 bases. This CDR3 is built from 16 residues. Trimming took 6 bases from V and 2 from J; bases not matched to a gene: 8. Germline V CDR1 and CDR2: MNHEY, SMNVEV (reference sequence). The CDR3 sequence is CASRKGLAHTYNEQFF. Written as DNA, the CDR3 is TGTGCCAGCAGGAAAGGACTAGCGCATACCTACAATGAGCAGTTCTTC.

For this clone: Germline and junction disagree at one end, which may indicate a read error. The genes are TRBV5-8 and TRBJ2-3; D possibly corresponds to TRBD1 (6 bases). Germline values: CDR1 SGHTS, CDR2 YDEGEE. This CDR3 has 15 residues. CDR3 sequence reads: CASTLYRAITDTQYF. CDR3 sequence (DNA): TGTGCCAGCACCTTGTACAGGGCAATCACAGATACGCAGTATTTT.

This clone turned up a few times. The CDR3 region has the DNA TGTGCCATCAGAGTTGGACAGGGCGATGGCTACACCTTC. Encoded protein: CAIRVGQGDGYTF. The chain joins TRBV10-3 to TRBJ1-2; 8 nucleotides line up with TRBD1. Germline V CDR1 and CDR2: ENHRY, SYGVKD. With V trimmed by 6 bases and J by 6 bases, 6 bases remained unmatched. This CDR3 comprises 13 residues.

The V call is TRBV7-9, the J call TRBJ2-1; D is possibly TRBD1 (6 bases). Trimming removed 3 bases at V and 7 bases at J, with 13 bases between. The CDR3 loop spans 14 amino acids. Germline lookup yields CDR1 SEHNR and CDR2 FQNEAQ (reference sequence). CDR3 region: CASSLPQGGNEQFF. The CDR3 nucleotides read TGTGCCAGCAGCTTGCCACAGGGCGGGAATGAGCAGTTCTTC.

The J gene is TRBJ1-1, the V gene TRBV6-5, with a tentative D call TRBD1 (5 bases). Germline CDR1 reads MNHEY; CDR2 reads SVGAGI. The V gene lost 6 bases and the J gene lost 3 bases, with 17 bases spanning the gap. The CDR3 totals 15 residues. CDR3 protein: CASSRDLRVDTEAFF. The CDR3, as DNA: TGTGCCAGCAGCCGCGACCTCAGGGTGGACACTGAAGCTTTCTTT.

The chain is built from TRBV18 and TRBJ1-4; TRBD1 matches 9 bases. Germline V gene sequence: CDR1 KGHSH, CDR2 LQKENI. V trimming: 6 bases; J trimming: 8 bases; junction bases outside the gene matches: 10. The CDR3 is 15 amino acids. In DNA form, the CDR3 reads TGTGCCAGCTCCCAACAGGGACAGGGAGTGGAAAAACTGTTTTTT. It specifies CASSQQGQGVEKLFF.